The 14 T cell receptor beta chains listed next were all sequenced from one sample in a study of blood T cells in healthy people across ages. The authors ran a second PCR of roughly 6 to 12 cycles using a sample-barcoded 5' primer and a J-beta primer mix. Via MiXCR, TCRdb re-called the 5' RACE reads, giving one row per CDR3 protein. The sample carries some 690,000 distinct CDR3 sequences, over 20% recorded once. The sequencing sample was made of blood. The receptors derive from a man aged 65 to 79 in good health.

This clonotype was found a few times. The chain combines TRBV7-8 with TRBJ1-6; 8 nucleotides match TRBD1. Unmatched junction bases numbered 10, after V lost 7 bases and J lost 8 bases. The germline gives CDR1 SGHVS, CDR2 FQNEAQ. The CDR3 is 15 amino acids. DNA of the CDR3: TGTGCCAGCAACTTCAGGGGGCGCAGGGATTCACCCCTCCACTTT. It codes for CASNFRGRRDSPLHF.

The V gene is TRBV3-1, the J gene TRBJ1-1; D is perhaps TRBD1 (5 bases). The V end lost 0 bases, the J end lost 10 bases, and 15 bases lay between the germline ends. The CDR3 covers 14 residues. Germline CDR1 LGHDT, CDR2 YNNKEL (reference sequence). This CDR3 reads CASSQDMGGSGAFF. The CDR3 DNA is TGTGCCAGCAGCCAAGATATGGGGGGTTCCGGAGCTTTCTTT.

V gene TRBV6-5 combines with J gene TRBJ1-1; a possible D gene is TRBD1 (5 bases). In germline, CDR1 is MNHEY, CDR2 SVGAGI. There are 13 residues in the CDR3. The germline V and J ends were trimmed by 2 bases and 8 bases, with 12 bases remaining between them. For the CDR3, the DNA is TGTGCCAGCAGTTACGAGCCAGGGTCCGAAGCTTTCTTT. As protein: CASSYEPGSEAFF.

A word on this clonotype: The junction departs from the called germline gene at one end, perhaps through a read error. The genes are TRBV11-2 and TRBJ2-1; the D gene is possibly TRBD2 (5 bases). Looked up from germline, CDR1 is SGHAT and CDR2 is FQNNGV. This CDR3 has 15 residues. The CDR3 bases are TGTACCAGCAGCTTCGACGGGATCTCCTACAATGAGCAGTTCTTC. Its protein product is CTSSFDGISYNEQFF.

This clonotype was observed a few times. This chain joins TRBV5-1 and TRBJ2-5, with a possible D match to TRBD1 (6 bases). Looked up from germline, CDR1 is SGHRS and CDR2 is YFSETQ. The V end was cut by 0 bases, the J end by 1 base, with 13 bases between. This CDR3 has 16 residues. The DNA for the CDR3 is TGCGCCAGCAGCTTGGCACAGGGCGTCCTCCAAGAGACCCAGTACTTC. It is translated as CASSLAQGVLQETQYF.

This clonotype came up a few times. The rearrangement joins TRBV12-3 or TRBV12-4 to TRBJ1-1; TRBD1 is a possible D gene (5 bases). CDR3 length equals 14 residues. Between the trimmed V and J ends, which lost 6 bases and 1 base, there was a span of 12 bases. The chain's CDR3 is CASRPGTQNTEAFF. The CDR3 coding sequence is TGTGCCAGCAGACCTGGGACGCAGAACACTGAAGCTTTCTTT.

The chain links TRBV19 to TRBJ2-7; TRBD1 might be the D (7 bases). The J call may be incorrect, as the DNA end agrees better with TRBJ2-1. The CDR3 sequence is 14 residues long. Germline V gene sequence: CDR1 LNHDA, CDR2 SQIVND (reference sequence). The CDR3 here is CASSIVQGRNEQFF. CDR3 sequence (DNA): TGTGCCAGTAGTATAGTACAGGGGAGGAATGAGCAGTTCTTC.

This clonotype came up many times. The CDR3 DNA sequence: TGTGCCAGCAGCCAATCGTACAGTGAGGAAAAACTGTTTTTT. It is translated as CASSQSYSEEKLFF. V usage is TRBV16 and J usage is TRBJ1-4; D uncertain. The V gene lost 0 bases and the J gene lost 8 bases, with 10 bases spanning the gap. CDR3 length equals 14 residues. CDR1 KGHSY and CDR2 FQNENV come from the germline V gene.

This clonotype was counted a few times. The V call is TRBV7-2, the J call TRBJ2-2; possible D gene TRBD2, 6 bases. V was clipped by 3 bases and J by 4 bases, with 9 bases between them. This CDR3 is built from 14 residues. The germline CDR1 and CDR2 sequences are SGHTA and FQGNSA. Here the CDR3 reads CASSLEGITGELFF. The CDR3 DNA follows: TGTGCCAGCAGCTTGGAGGGAATCACCGGGGAGCTGTTTTTT.

This clonotype was counted ten times or more. This sequence joins TRBV5-1 and TRBJ2-1, with D maybe TRBD2 (5 bases). CDR3 size: 14 residues. Germline-derived CDR1 and CDR2 are SGHRS and YFSETQ. V was pared by 1 base and J by 5 bases, with 10 bases between. CDR3 DNA sequence: TGCGCCAGCAGCTTGCAATCTAGCAACAATGAGCAGTTCTTC. Its translation is CASSLQSSNNEQFF.

The chain combines TRBV12-3 or TRBV12-4 with TRBJ1-2; D uncertain. CDR3 length: 12 amino acids. Trimming left V 6 bases short and J 5 bases short, with 10 bases between. The CDR3 is CASRTRRYGYTF. CDR3 coding DNA: TGTGCCAGCAGGACTAGGAGGTATGGCTACACCTTC.

The rearrangement uses TRBV6-5 and TRBJ1-3; no clear D gene. Trimming pared 5 bases from V and 7 bases from J, leaving 12 bases between. There are 13 residues in the CDR3. The germline CDR1 and CDR2 sequences are MNHEY and SVGAGI. The DNA for the CDR3 is TGTGCCAGCAGTCCCGCACAACGGAACACCATATATTTT. Residues: CASSPAQRNTIYF.

This clonotype came up a few times. This sequence joins TRBV6-6 and TRBJ2-1, with 8 nucleotides matching TRBD1. This CDR3 is built from 15 residues. Germline assignment: CDR1 MNHNY and CDR2 SVGAGI (reference sequence). Germline trimming cut 4 bases from V and 4 bases from J; bases unmatched to any gene: 6. The CDR3 DNA sequence: TGTGCCAGCAGTTCGGACAGGGTGGGTTACAATGAGCAGTTCTTC. This gives the protein CASSSDRVGYNEQFF.

This clonotype was recorded a few times. V is TRBV9 and J is TRBJ1-2; D is undetermined. The V gene's germline CDR1 is SGDLS and CDR2 YYNGEE. This CDR3 is built from 14 residues. V lost 0 bases, J lost 6 bases, and 12 bases lay in between. The CDR3 loop reads CASSVAGRHNGYTF. The CDR3 region has the DNA TGTGCCAGCAGCGTAGCCGGGAGACATAATGGCTACACCTTC.